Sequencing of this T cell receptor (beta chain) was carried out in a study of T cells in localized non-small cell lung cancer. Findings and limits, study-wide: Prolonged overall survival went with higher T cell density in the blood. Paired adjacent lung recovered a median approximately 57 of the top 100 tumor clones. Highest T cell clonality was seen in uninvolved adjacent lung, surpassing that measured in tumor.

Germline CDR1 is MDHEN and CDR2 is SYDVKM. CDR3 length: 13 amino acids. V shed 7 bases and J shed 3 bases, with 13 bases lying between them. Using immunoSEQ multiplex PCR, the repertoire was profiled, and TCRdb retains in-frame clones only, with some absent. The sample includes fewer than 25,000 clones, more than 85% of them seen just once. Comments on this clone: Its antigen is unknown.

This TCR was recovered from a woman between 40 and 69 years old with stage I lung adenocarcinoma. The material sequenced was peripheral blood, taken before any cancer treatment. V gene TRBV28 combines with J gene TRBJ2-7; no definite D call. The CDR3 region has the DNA TGTGCCAGCAAGAATACCTGGGGCTACGAGCAGTACTTC. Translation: CASKNTWGYEQYF.